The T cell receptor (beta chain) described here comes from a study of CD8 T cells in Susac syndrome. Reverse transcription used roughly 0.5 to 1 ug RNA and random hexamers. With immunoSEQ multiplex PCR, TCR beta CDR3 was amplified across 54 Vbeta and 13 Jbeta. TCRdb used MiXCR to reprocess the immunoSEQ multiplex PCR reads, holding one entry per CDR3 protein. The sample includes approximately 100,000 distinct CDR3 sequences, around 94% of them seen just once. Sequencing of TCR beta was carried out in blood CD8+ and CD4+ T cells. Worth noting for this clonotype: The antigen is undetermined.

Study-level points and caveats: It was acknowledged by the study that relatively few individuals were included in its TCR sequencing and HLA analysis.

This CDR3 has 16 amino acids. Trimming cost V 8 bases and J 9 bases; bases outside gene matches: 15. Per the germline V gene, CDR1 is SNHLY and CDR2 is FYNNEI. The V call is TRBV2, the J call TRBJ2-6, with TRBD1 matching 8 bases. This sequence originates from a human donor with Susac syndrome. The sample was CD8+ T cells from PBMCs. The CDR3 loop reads CASRPRGQAFRNVLTF. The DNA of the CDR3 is TGTGCCAGCCGCCCGCGGGGACAGGCTTTCCGCAACGTCCTGACTTTC.